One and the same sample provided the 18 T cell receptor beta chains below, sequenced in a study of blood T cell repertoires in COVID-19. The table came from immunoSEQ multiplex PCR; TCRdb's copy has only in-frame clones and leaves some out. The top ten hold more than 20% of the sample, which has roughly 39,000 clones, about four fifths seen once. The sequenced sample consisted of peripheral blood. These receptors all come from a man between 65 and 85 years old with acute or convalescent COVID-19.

The DNA for the CDR3 is TGTGCCAGCAGCGACAGAAACCAAGAGACCCAGTACTTC. Translating it yields CASSDRNQETQYF. The chain combines TRBV9 with TRBJ2-5; D uncertain. V shed 3 bases and J shed 0 bases, with 6 bases lying between them. The V gene's germline CDR1 is SGDLS and CDR2 YYNGEE. The CDR3 has 13 residues.

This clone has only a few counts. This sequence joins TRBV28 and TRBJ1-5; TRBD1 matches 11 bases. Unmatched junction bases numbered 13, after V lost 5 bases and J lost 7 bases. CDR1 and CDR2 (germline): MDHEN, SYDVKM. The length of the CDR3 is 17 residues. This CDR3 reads CASSPLLGTGGGQPQHF. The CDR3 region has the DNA TGTGCCAGCAGTCCTCTCCTGGGGACAGGGGGAGGGCAGCCCCAGCATTTT.

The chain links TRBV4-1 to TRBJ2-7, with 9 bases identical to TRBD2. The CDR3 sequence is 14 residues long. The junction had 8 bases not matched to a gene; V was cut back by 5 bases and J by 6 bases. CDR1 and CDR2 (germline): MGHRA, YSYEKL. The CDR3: CASSFERLAVEQYF. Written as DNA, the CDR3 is TGCGCCAGCAGCTTCGAGAGACTAGCGGTCGAGCAGTACTTC.

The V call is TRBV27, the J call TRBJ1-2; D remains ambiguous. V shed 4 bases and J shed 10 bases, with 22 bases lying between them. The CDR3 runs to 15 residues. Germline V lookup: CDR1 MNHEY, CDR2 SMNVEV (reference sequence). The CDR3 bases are TGTGCCAGCAGTTCTCCATCGGGTGGAAGTTTTATCTACACCTTC. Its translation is CASSSPSGGSFIYTF.

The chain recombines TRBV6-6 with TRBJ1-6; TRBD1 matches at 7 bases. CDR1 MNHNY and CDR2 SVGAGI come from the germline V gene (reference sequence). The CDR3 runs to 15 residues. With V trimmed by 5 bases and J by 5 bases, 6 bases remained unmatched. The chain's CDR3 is CASSVKTGDNSPLHF. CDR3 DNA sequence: TGTGCCAGCAGTGTCAAAACAGGGGATAATTCACCCCTCCACTTT.

This CDR3 is CASTHQLAGVETQYF. The CDR3 DNA follows: TGTGCCAGTACCCATCAGTTAGCGGGAGTGGAGACCCAGTACTTC. The rearrangement joins TRBV19 to TRBJ2-5; the match to TRBD2 covers 9 bases. This CDR3 comprises 15 residues. The V gene end was trimmed by 7 bases and the J gene end by 5 bases; junction bases not matched to a gene: 11. From germline, CDR1 is LNHDA and CDR2 SQIVND (reference sequence).

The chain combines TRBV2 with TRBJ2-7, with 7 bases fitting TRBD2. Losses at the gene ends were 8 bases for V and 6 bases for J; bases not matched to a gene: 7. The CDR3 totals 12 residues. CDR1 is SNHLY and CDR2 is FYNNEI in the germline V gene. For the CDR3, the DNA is TGTGCCAGCTCCTGGACTAGAGGCGAGCAGTACTTC. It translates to CASSWTRGEQYF.

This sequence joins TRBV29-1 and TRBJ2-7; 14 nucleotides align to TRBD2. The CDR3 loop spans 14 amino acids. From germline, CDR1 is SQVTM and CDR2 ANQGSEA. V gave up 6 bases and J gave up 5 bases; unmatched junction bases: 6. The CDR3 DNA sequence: TGCAGCGTCGATGGACTAGCGGGAGGCCACGAGCAGTACTTC. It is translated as CSVDGLAGGHEQYF.

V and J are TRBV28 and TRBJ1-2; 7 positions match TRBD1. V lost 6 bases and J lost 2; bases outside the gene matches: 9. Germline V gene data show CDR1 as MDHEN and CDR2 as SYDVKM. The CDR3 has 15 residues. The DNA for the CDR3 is TGTGCCAGCAGGACGGGACAGCTCCTCAACTATGGCTACACCTTC. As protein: CASRTGQLLNYGYTF.

Here the CDR3 reads CSASLVTNTGELFF. DNA for the CDR3: TGCAGTGCTAGTTTAGTCACCAACACCGGGGAGCTGTTTTTT. The V call is TRBV20-1, the J call TRBJ2-2; no firm D call. V lost 3 bases, J lost 2 bases, and 10 bases lay in between. The CDR3 is made up of 14 amino acids. CDR1 DFQATT and CDR2 SNEGSKA come from the germline V gene (reference sequence).

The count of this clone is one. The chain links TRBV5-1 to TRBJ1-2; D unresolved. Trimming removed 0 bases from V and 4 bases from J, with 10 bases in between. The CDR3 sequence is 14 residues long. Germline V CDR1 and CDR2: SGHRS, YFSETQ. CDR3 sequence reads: CASSLGHEVYGYTF. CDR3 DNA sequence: TGCGCCAGCAGCTTGGGTCACGAGGTCTATGGCTACACCTTC.

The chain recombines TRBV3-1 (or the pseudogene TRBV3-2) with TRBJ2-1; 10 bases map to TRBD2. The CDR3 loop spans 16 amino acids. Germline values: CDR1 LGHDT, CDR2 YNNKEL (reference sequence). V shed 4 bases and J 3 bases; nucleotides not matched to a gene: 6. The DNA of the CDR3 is TGTGCCAGCAGCCCATCTAGCGGGAGAGACTACAATGAGCAGTTCTTC. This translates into CASSPSSGRDYNEQFF.

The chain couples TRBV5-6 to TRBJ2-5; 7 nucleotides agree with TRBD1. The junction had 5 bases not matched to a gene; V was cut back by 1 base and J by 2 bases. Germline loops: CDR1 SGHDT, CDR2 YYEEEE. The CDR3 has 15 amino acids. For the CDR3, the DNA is TGTGCCAGCAGCTTGACAGGGGAACTACAAGAGACCCAGTACTTC. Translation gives CASSLTGELQETQYF.

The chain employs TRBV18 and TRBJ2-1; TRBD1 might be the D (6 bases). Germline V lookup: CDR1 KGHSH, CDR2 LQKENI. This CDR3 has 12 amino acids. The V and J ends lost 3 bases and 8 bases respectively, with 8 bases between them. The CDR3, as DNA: TGTGCCAGCTCACCCAGGGGTGATGAGCAGTTCTTC. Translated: CASSPRGDEQFF.

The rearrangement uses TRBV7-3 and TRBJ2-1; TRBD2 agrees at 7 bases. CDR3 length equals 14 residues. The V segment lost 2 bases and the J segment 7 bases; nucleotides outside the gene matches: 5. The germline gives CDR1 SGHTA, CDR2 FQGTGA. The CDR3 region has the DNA TGTGCCAGCAGCTTAGGGGACTACCTAAATGAGCAGTTCTTC. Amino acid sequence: CASSLGDYLNEQFF.

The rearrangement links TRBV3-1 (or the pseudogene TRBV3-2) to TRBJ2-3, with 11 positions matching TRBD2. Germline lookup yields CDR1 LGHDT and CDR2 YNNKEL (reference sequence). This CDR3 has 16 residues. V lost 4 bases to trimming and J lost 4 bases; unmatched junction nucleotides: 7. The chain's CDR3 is CASSPVLAGESDTQYF. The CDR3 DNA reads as TGTGCCAGCAGCCCTGTACTAGCGGGAGAGTCAGATACGCAGTATTTT.

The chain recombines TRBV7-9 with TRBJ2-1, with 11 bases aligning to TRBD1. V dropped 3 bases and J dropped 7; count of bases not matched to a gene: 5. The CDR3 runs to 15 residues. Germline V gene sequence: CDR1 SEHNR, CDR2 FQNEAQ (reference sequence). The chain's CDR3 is CASSFRDRGSNEQFF. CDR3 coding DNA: TGTGCCAGCAGCTTTCGGGACAGGGGGTCTAATGAGCAGTTCTTC.

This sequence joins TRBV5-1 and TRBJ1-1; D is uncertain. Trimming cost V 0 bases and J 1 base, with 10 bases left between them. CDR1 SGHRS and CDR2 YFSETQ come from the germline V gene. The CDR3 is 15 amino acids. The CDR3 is CASSLARRANTEAFF. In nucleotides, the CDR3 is TGCGCCAGCAGCTTGGCCAGGCGAGCGAACACTGAAGCTTTCTTT.